A selection of T cell receptor beta chains follows, all from one sample in a study of beta chain features in type 1 diabetes. The table came from immunoSEQ multiplex PCR; TCRdb's copy has only in-frame clones and leaves some out. The profile covers approximately 240,000 clones, with approximately 16% appearing a single time and more than 0.075% taken by the ten largest. Source material: naive CD4+ T cells from blood. The receptors were gathered from a young man with type 1 diabetes. Each CDR3 is given without its conserved first and last residue.

j_gene,v_gene,CDR3aa
TRBJ2-6,TRBV27,ASSATRTAGANVLT
TRBJ2-4,TRBV28,ASSSPGGTGGNIQY
TRBJ2-7,TRBV5-4,ASSLTSGSISYEQY
TRBJ1-5,TRBV30,AWDRGGNQPQH
TRBJ2-5,TRBV2,ASSDRGSQETQY
TRBJ2-3,TRBV21-1,ASSRGQGQCTDTQY
TRBJ2-1,TRBV7-9,ASSLGTSYEQF
TRBJ1-2,TRBV29-1,SVTSGQGISYT
TRBJ2-3,TRBV4-1,ASTRGQGPPDTQY
TRBJ2-7,TRBV30,AWGPGLVPEQY
TRBJ1-3,TRBV4-1,ASSQTGPLGNTIY
TRBJ1-1,TRBV30,AWSVQGAGRAF
TRBJ2-4,TRBV15,ATSTSENIQY
TRBJ1-2,TRBV14,ASSHGQADPRGYT
TRBJ2-1,TRBV4-3,ASSQDQAWGSNEQF
TRBJ1-5,TRBV29-1,SVGAGLGQPQH
TRBJ2-5,TRBV7-9,ASSSSGPLYGTQY
TRBJ1-2,TRBV7-2,ASSPGTVGYGYT
TRBJ2-7,TRBV6-5,ASSGGAIGEQY
TRBJ2-3,TRBV2,ASSPNGFADTQY
TRBJ2-2,TRBV29-1,SVDRGGTGELF
TRBJ2-4,TRBV30,AQWVQNIQY
TRBJ2-3,TRBV7-3,ASSLRAADRTDTQY
TRBJ2-7,TRBV29-1,SVSGTSSYEQY
TRBJ2-1,TRBV7-9,ASSFSLTGGSYNEQF
TRBJ2-1,TRBV7-2,ASSQSGYNEQF
TRBJ2-2,TRBV7-2,ASSLDLWGRRITGELF
TRBJ2-7,TRBV20-1,SAARGYEQY
TRBJ2-2,TRBV4-1,ASSHPDGPWNTGELF
TRBJ2-1,TRBV14,ASSQDGTGFGEQF
TRBJ1-5,TRBV29-1,SVTRGSGQPQH
TRBJ2-5,TRBV6-5,ASSYRGGETQY
TRBJ2-4,TRBV29-1,SGGLGAKNIQY
TRBJ2-3,TRBV10-3,AISGGTGVTDTQY
TRBJ2-5,TRBV10-3,AISESLAGAGRETQY
TRBJ2-5,TRBV25-1,ASSDYRDKETQY
TRBJ2-3,TRBV30,AWSVLELSTDTQY
TRBJ1-2,TRBV5-1,ASSLTDRYYGYT
TRBJ2-3,TRBV7-2,ASSLSGSGTDTQY
TRBJ2-5,TRBV13,ASSPSGGPETQY
TRBJ2-1,TRBV7-8,ASSLARISSYNEQF
TRBJ2-3,TRBV4-3,ASSQGASGTPIVTDTQY
TRBJ2-3,TRBV29-1,SILAGGVTDTQY
TRBJ2-2,TRBV14,ASSQDRLAGELF
TRBJ2-3,TRBV25-1,ASSESPTDTQY
TRBJ2-1,TRBV14,ASSPDAYNEQF
TRBJ2-3,TRBV11-2,ASSLDRNTDTQY
TRBJ2-4,TRBV6-5,ASSYRPELAKNIQY
TRBJ2-7,TRBV28,ASSRGTIYEQY
TRBJ1-1,TRBV29-1,SVVRRLGTEAF
TRBJ2-3,TRBV5-1,ASRDGYSTDTQY
TRBJ2-1,TRBV10-3,AISRDSNEQF
TRBJ1-4,TRBV29-1,SVIQNNEKLF
TRBJ2-5,TRBV29-1,SVEPGGQETQY
TRBJ2-1,TRBV2,ASYSSGIDGEQF